The TCR beta chain described here comes from a study of vaccination and CD4 T cells after COVID-19. Researchers used the Oncomine TCR Beta short-read assay to sequence DNA from cultured CD4+ T cells. MiXCR, run by TCRdb on the PCR reads, gives a single entry per CDR3 protein. The sample includes around 18,000 distinct CDR3 sequences, about 50% of them seen just once. Of note for this clonotype: No antigen is known for it.

Treatment reported: approximately 9-day PBMC culture with coronavirus spike peptide pools or control peptides (ViraFEST assay). The germline V and J ends were trimmed by 7 bases and 1 base, with 6 bases remaining between them. The CDR3 covers 13 residues. Germline lookup yields CDR1 KGHDR and CDR2 SFDVKD. The sequence was collected from a human donor who had recovered from COVID-19. Specimen: CD4+ T cells from blood, cultured in vitro. V gene TRBV24-1 combines with J gene TRBJ2-2; no definite D call. Here the CDR3 DNA reads TGTGCCACCAGCATGAAGAACACCGGGGAGCTGTTTTTT. The encoded protein is CATSMKNTGELFF.